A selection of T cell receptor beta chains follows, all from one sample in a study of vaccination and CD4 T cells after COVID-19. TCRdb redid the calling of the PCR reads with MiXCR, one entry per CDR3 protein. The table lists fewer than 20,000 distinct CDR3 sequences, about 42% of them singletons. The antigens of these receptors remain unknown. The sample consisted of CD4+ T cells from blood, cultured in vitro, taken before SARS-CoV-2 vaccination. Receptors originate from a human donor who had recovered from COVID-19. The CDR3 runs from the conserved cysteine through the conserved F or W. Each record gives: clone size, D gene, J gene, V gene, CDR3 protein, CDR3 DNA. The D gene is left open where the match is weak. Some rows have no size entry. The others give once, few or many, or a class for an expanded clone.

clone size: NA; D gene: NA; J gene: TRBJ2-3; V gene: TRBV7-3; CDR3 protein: CASSPGSSTDTQYF; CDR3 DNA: TGTGCCAGCAGCCCAGGTTCTAGCACAGATACGCAGTATTTT
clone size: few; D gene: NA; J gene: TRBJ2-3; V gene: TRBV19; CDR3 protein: CASSISPGGTGGSTDTQYF; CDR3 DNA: TGTGCCAGTAGTATATCCCCGGGTGGTACCGGGGGCTCCACAGATACGCAGTATTTT
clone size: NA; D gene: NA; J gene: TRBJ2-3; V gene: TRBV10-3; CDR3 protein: CAIGTADTQYF; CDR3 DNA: TGTGCCATCGGCACCGCAGATACGCAGTATTTT
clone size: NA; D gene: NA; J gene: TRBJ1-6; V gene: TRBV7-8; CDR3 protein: CASTTTGHYDSPLHF; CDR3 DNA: TGTGCCAGCACCACGACTGGACATTACGATTCACCCCTCCACTTT
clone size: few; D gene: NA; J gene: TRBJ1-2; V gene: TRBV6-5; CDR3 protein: CASSYSTEYGYTF; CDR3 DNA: TGTGCCAGCAGTTACTCGACCGAGTATGGCTACACCTTC
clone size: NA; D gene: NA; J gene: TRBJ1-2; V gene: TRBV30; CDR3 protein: CAWSVLGRNYGYTF; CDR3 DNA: TGTGCCTGGAGTGTATTAGGGCGGAACTATGGCTACACCTTC
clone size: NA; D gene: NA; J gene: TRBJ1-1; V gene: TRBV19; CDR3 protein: CASSRARSYYRDTEAFF; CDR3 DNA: TGTGCCAGTAGTAGGGCTCGGTCCTACTATAGGGACACTGAAGCTTTCTTT
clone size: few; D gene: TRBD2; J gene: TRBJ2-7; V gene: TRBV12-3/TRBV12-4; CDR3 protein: CASSLTASGGVYEQYF; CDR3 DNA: TGTGCCAGCAGTTTAACGGCTAGCGGGGGGGTGTACGAGCAGTACTTC
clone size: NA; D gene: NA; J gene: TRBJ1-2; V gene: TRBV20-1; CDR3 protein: CSASRSYGYTF; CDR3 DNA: TGCAGTGCTAGTAGGAGCTATGGCTACACCTTC
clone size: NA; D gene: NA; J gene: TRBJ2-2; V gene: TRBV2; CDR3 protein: CASSERGYNTGELFF; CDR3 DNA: TGTGCCAGCAGTGAAAGGGGCTATAACACCGGGGAGCTGTTTTTT
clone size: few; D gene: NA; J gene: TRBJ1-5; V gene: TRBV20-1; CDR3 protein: CSASKGIRNQPQHF; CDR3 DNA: TGCAGTGCTAGTAAGGGTATTCGCAATCAGCCCCAGCATTTT
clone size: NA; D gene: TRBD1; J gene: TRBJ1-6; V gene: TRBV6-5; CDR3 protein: CASSYAQGDNSPLHF; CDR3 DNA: TGTGCCAGCAGTTATGCACAGGGGGATAATTCACCCCTCCACTTT
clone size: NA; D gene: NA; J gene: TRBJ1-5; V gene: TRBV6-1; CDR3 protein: CASSRTGNQPQHF; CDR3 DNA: TGTGCCAGCAGTCGGACGGGAAATCAGCCCCAGCATTTT
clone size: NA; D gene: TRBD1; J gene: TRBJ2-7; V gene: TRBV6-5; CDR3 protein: CASSYPPGQGSPEQYF; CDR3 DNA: TGTGCCAGCAGTTACCCTCCGGGACAGGGGAGCCCCGAGCAGTACTTC
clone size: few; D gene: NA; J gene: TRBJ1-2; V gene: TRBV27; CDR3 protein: CASSLVRGSGYGYTF; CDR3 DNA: TGTGCCAGCAGTTTAGTGAGGGGTAGTGGCTATGGCTACACCTTC
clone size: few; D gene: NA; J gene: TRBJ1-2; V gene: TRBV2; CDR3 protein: CASSEPGAGGNYGYTF; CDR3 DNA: TGTGCCAGCAGTGAACCGGGGGCAGGCGGTAACTATGGCTACACCTTC
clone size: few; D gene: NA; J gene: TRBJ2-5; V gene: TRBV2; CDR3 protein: CASGRGQETQYF; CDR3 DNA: TGTGCCAGTGGGCGGGGACAAGAGACCCAGTACTTC
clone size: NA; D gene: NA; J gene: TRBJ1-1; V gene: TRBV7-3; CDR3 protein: CASSLTGGGNTEAFF; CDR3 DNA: TGTGCCAGCAGCTTAACGGGTGGGGGGAACACTGAAGCTTTCTTT
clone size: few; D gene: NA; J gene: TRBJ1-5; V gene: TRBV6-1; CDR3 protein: CASRDPNQPQHF; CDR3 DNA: TGTGCCAGCCGGGACCCGAATCAGCCCCAGCATTTT
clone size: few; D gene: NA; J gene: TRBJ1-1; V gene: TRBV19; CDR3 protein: CASSRGLGANTEAFF; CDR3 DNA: TGTGCCAGTAGTAGGGGGTTAGGAGCAAACACTGAAGCTTTCTTT
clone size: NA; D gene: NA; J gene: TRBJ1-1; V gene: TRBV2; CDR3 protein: CASSEQGTNTEAFF; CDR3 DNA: TGTGCCAGCAGTGAGCAGGGGACGAACACTGAAGCTTTCTTT
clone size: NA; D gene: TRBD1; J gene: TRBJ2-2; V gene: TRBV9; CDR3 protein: CASSEQQGTGELFF; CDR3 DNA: TGTGCCAGCAGCGAACAACAGGGGACCGGGGAGCTGTTTTTT
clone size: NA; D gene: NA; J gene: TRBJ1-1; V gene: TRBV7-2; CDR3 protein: CASSSGLLAFF; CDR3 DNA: TGTGCCAGCAGCTCCGGGTTGTTGGCTTTCTTT
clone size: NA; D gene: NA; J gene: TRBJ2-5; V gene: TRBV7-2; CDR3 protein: CASSFEGRLETQYF; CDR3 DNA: TGTGCCAGCAGCTTTGAGGGGAGATTAGAGACCCAGTACTTC
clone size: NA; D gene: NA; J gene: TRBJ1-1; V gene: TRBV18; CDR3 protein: CASSPKGGGTEAFF; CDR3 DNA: TGTGCCAGCTCCCCTAAAGGGGGGGGCACTGAAGCTTTCTTT
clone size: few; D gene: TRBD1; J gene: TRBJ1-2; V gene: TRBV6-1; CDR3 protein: CASRRDRSGYGYTF; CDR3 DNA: TGTGCCAGCAGACGGGACAGGTCCGGCTATGGCTACACCTTC
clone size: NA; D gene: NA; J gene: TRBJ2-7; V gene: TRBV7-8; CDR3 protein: CASSSDSLYEQCF; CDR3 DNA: TGTGCCAGCAGCTCGGACAGCCTCTACGAGCAGTGCTTC
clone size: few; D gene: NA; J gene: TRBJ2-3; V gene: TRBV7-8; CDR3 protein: CASSLNPTDTQYF; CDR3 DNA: TGTGCCAGCAGCTTAAATCCCACAGATACGCAGTATTTT